Following are 29 T cell receptor beta chains from one sample sequenced in a study of response to subunit inactivated influenza vaccine. TCRdb independently ran MiXCR on the RT-PCR reads; one entry per CDR3 protein. Of more than 450,000 distinct CDR3 sequences in the sample, 12% were seen once. Here the sequenced sample was PBMCs from blood, taken on the day of vaccination. The receptors derive from a man between 45 and 60 years old who received an inactivated influenza vaccine.

The table lists this clonotype with a few counts. The chain joins TRBV7-6 to TRBJ2-3; the D is unclear. V was clipped by 5 bases and J by 4 bases, with 16 bases between them. This CDR3 spans 15 amino acids. Germline V gene data show CDR1 as SGHVS and CDR2 as FNYEAQ. DNA for the CDR3: TGTGCCAGCAGCGGGGAACCGCTAGGGTCAGATACGCAGTATTTT. Amino acids: CASSGEPLGSDTQYF.

This clonotype was detected many times. The V call is TRBV12-3 or TRBV12-4, the J call TRBJ2-3; TRBD2 might be the D (6 bases). This CDR3 has 12 residues. V was pared by 6 bases and J by 9 bases, with 13 bases between. CDR3 sequence reads: CASSSLASTQYF. The CDR3 nucleotides are TGTGCCAGCAGCAGTCTAGCGAGCACGCAGTATTTT.

In its sample, this clonotype was seen a few times. The CDR3 here is CSATTGWEQYF. In nucleotides, the CDR3 is TGCAGTGCCACAACGGGTTGGGAGCAGTACTTC. This rearrangement joins TRBV20-1 to TRBJ2-7; D gene ambiguous. This CDR3 is built from 11 residues. Per germline, CDR1 DFQATT and CDR2 SNEGSKA (reference sequence). V lost 6 bases, J lost 7 bases, and 13 bases lay in between.

The V gene is TRBV5-6, the J gene TRBJ2-5, with TRBD1 matching 8 bases. CDR3 length: 14 amino acids. Germline V gives CDR1 SGHDT, CDR2 YYEEEE. Trimming removed 6 bases from V and 3 bases from J; junction bases left unmatched: 7. The CDR3 is CASTGGQAKETQYF. The CDR3 coding sequence is TGTGCCAGCACCGGGGGACAGGCGAAAGAGACCCAGTACTTC. The full variable domain, its missing parts supplied by reference TRBV5-6 and TRBJ2-5, is DAGVTQSPTHLIKTRGQQVTLRCSPKSGHDTVSWYQQALGQGPQFIFQYYEEEERQRGNFPDRFSGHQFPNYSSELNVNALLLGDSALYLCASTGGQAKETQYFGPGTRLLVL.

The chain uses TRBV11-2 and TRBJ2-3; 11 bases align to TRBD2. CDR1 is SGHAT, CDR2 FQNNGV, per germline. This CDR3 contains 14 residues. The J segment lost 14 bases and the V segment lost 3 bases, leaving 10 bases of the junction unmatched. CDR3 amino acids: CASSLLAGGPHRYF. CDR3 coding DNA: TGTGCCAGCAGCTTGCTAGCGGGGGGCCCCCACCGGTATTTT. The full variable domain, with the rest looked up from reference TRBV11-2 and TRBJ2-3, is EAGVAQSPRYKIIEKRQSVAFWCNPISGHATLYWYQQILGQGPKLLIQFQNNGVVDDSQLPKDRFSAERLKGVDSTLKIQPAKLEDSAVYLCASSLLAGGPHRYFGPGTRLTVL.

This clonotype was counted a few times. The chain couples TRBV15 to TRBJ2-7; D is perhaps TRBD1 or TRBD2 (5 bases each). Germline V CDR1 and CDR2: LNHNV, YYDKDF (reference sequence). The CDR3 is 16 residues long. V shed 1 base and J shed 2 bases, with 15 bases lying between them. CDR3 in amino acids: CATSRGPGSNAYEQYF. The DNA of the CDR3 is TGTGCCACCAGCAGAGGACCAGGGAGCAACGCCTACGAGCAGTACTTC.

The chain employs TRBV18 and TRBJ2-2; D gene unclear. This CDR3 is built from 16 residues. CDR1 and CDR2 from the germline V gene are KGHSH and LQKENI. Trimming pared 3 bases from V and 0 bases from J, leaving 11 bases between. The CDR3 nucleotides read TGTGCCAGCTCACCCCTTAAAGGGTCGAACACCGGGGAGCTGTTTTTT. It yields the protein CASSPLKGSNTGELFF.

The rearrangement uses TRBV12-3 or TRBV12-4 and TRBJ2-1; TRBD2 matches 10 bases. Trimming removed 4 bases from V and 7 bases from J; junction bases left unmatched: 13. This CDR3 has 17 amino acids. The CDR3 bases are TGTGCCAGCAGTTCTCGGGCGGCTAGCGGGAGAAAGAATGAGCAGTTCTTC. It codes for CASSSRAASGRKNEQFF.

The chain joins TRBV4-2 to TRBJ2-3; a possible D gene is TRBD2 (6 bases). The ends were cut back, 3 bases at V and 5 bases at J, with 24 bases in the middle. The germline V gene has CDR1 LGHNA and CDR2 YNFKEQ. The CDR3 totals 18 residues. The CDR3 reads CASSQGDLRRTTGDTQYF. The CDR3 region has the DNA TGTGCCAGCAGCCAGGGGGATCTGAGGAGGACTACCGGAGATACGCAGTATTTT.

This chain uses TRBV5-6 with TRBJ1-1; D may be TRBD1 (5 bases). Deletions cut 1 base from V and 4 bases from J, with 14 bases between. This CDR3 has 15 amino acids. The germline V gene has CDR1 SGHDT and CDR2 YYEEEE. DNA for the CDR3: TGTGCCAGCAGCTTGAGAATCCCGGGGGTCACTGAAGCTTTCTTT. This encodes CASSLRIPGVTEAFF.

This clonotype has just one count. The chain joins TRBV3-1 to TRBJ2-1; 10 bases are a match to TRBD2. Germline CDR1 is LGHDT and CDR2 is YNNKEL (reference sequence). The CDR3 contains 18 residues. The CDR3 DNA follows: TGTACCTGCTGTGGGACGAGCGGGAGGGGAGACTCCTACAATGAGCAGTTCTTC. It is translated as CTCCGTSGRGDSYNEQFF.

V is TRBV11-2 and J is TRBJ1-1; perhaps TRBD1 as D (5 bases). V lost 5 bases to trimming and J lost 4 bases, with 17 bases between them. The CDR3 totals 15 residues. The germline V gene encodes CDR1 SGHAT and CDR2 FQNNGV. DNA for the CDR3: TGTGCCAGCAGCACCGGCTCAAGGGGCGGCACTGAAGCTTTCTTT. Protein sequence: CASSTGSRGGTEAFF.

The J gene is TRBJ2-7, the V gene TRBV12-3 or TRBV12-4; D not resolved. Trimming took 1 base from V and 1 from J, leaving 8 bases between them. This CDR3 spans 14 amino acids. The CDR3 DNA is TGTGCCAGCAGTTTAGGCGGAGAGTCCTACGAGCAGTACTTC. Amino acid sequence: CASSLGGESYEQYF.

This clonotype was seen a few times. The chain is built from TRBV5-1 and TRBJ1-2, with D possibly being TRBD1 (5 bases). Germline V gives CDR1 SGHRS, CDR2 YFSETQ. This CDR3 comprises 13 residues. V was trimmed by 4 bases and J by 3 bases, leaving 10 bases between them. This CDR3 is CASSGGEDYGYTF. CDR3 bases: TGCGCCAGCAGCGGGGGAGAGGACTATGGCTACACCTTC.

This clonotype was detected only a few times. The CDR3: CASSLLLAGDGNTGELFF. The CDR3 nucleotides read TGTGCCAGCAGCTTGCTCCTAGCGGGAGATGGGAACACCGGGGAGCTGTTTTTT. This rearrangement joins TRBV5-6 to TRBJ2-2; 10 nucleotides agree with TRBD2. The CDR3 loop spans 18 amino acids. From germline, CDR1 is SGHDT and CDR2 YYEEEE. J gave up 1 base and V 1 base, and 7 bases lay outside the gene matches.

This clonotype was seen only a few times. The chain couples TRBV20-1 to TRBJ2-1; 12 nucleotides agree with TRBD2. Germline lookup yields CDR1 DFQATT and CDR2 SNEGSKA (reference sequence). The CDR3 loop spans 14 amino acids. J was trimmed by 7 bases and V by 6 bases; bases with no gene match: 7. CDR3 protein: CSAASGRALNEQFF. In nucleotides, the CDR3 is TGCAGTGCGGCTAGCGGGAGGGCCTTGAATGAGCAGTTCTTC.

This clonotype has at least ten counts. The V call is TRBV27, the J call TRBJ1-1; D unresolved. Germline assignment: CDR1 MNHEY and CDR2 SMNVEV (reference sequence). V was pared by 5 bases and J by 6 bases, with 13 bases between. The CDR3 runs to 13 residues. The CDR3, as DNA: TGTGCCAGCAGTCTCGCCCCGTATGCTGAAGCTTTCTTT. This translates into CASSLAPYAEAFF.

About this clonotype itself: The junction shows a germline mismatch at one end, possibly a read error. The genes are TRBV11-2 and TRBJ2-4, with TRBD1 as a possible D gene (6 bases). In germline, CDR1 is SGHAT, CDR2 FQNNGV. The CDR3 runs to 13 residues. The CDR3 is CASSSFATGLVDF. In DNA, the CDR3 is TGTGCCAGCAGCTCCTTTGCTACAGGGTTGGTGGACTTC.

The table lists this clonotype with a few counts. CDR3 in amino acids: CASSRETAEGEKLFF. CDR3 DNA sequence: TGTGCCAGCAGTCGCGAGACAGCGGAAGGTGAAAAACTGTTTTTT. The rearrangement uses TRBV6-2 or TRBV6-3 and TRBJ1-4; perhaps TRBD1 as D (5 bases). From germline, CDR1 is MNHEY and CDR2 SVGEGT. The CDR3 length is 15 residues. V lost 5 bases, J lost 7 bases, and 17 bases lay in between.

There are a few counts of this clonotype. Written as DNA, the CDR3 is TGTGCCAGCAGCGTAGTTGCGGGAGGGGTCTCCTACAATGAGCAGTTCTTC. Protein product: CASSVVAGGVSYNEQFF. The rearrangement joins TRBV9 to TRBJ2-1, with TRBD2 matching 9 bases. V trimming: 0 bases; J trimming: 0 bases; junction bases outside the gene matches: 4. The CDR3 is 17 residues long. Looked up from germline, CDR1 is SGDLS and CDR2 is YYNGEE.

The V call is TRBV7-9, the J call TRBJ2-7; 10 bases fit TRBD1. V trimming: 3 bases; J trimming: 1 base; junction bases outside the gene matches: 6. In germline, CDR1 is SEHNR, CDR2 FQNEAQ (reference sequence). This CDR3 is 16 amino acids long. CDR3 nucleotides: TGTGCCAGCAGCTTGATTGGGACAGGGGCTTCCTACGAGCAGTACTTC. As protein: CASSLIGTGASYEQYF.

The chain has TRBV9 and TRBJ2-5; D is possibly TRBD2 (6 bases). The CDR3 runs to 16 residues. V dropped 6 bases and J dropped 0 bases, with 18 bases sitting between them. Germline CDR1 reads SGDLS; CDR2 reads YYNGEE. CDR3 loop: CASNPNGGTYQETQYF. Here the CDR3 DNA reads TGTGCCAGCAACCCGAACGGGGGAACGTACCAAGAGACCCAGTACTTC.

This clonotype came up a few times. This sequence joins TRBV6-1 and TRBJ2-7, with 8 positions matching TRBD1. Germline CDR1 is MNHNS and CDR2 is SASEGT. There are 16 residues in the CDR3. With V trimmed by 2 bases and J by 2 bases, 8 bases remained unmatched. The CDR3 coding sequence is TGTGCCAGCAGTGAACGCAGGACAGGGATCACCTACGAGCAGTACTTC. This codes for CASSERRTGITYEQYF.

V is TRBV5-6 and J is TRBJ2-5; D remains ambiguous. Germline V gene data show CDR1 as SGHDT and CDR2 as YYEEEE. Trimming removed 2 bases from V and 6 bases from J, with 11 bases in between. The CDR3 contains 13 residues. CDR3 amino acids: CASSFFSGQTQYF. Here the CDR3 DNA reads TGTGCCAGCAGCTTCTTCTCTGGACAGACCCAGTACTTC.

Points on this clonotype: Given a much more abundant clone one base away, this may be a read error. The chain employs TRBV4-3 and TRBJ2-2; TRBD2 is a possible D gene (6 bases). The CDR3 covers 17 residues. The germline V and J ends were trimmed by 2 bases and 6 bases, with 19 bases remaining between them. The V gene's germline CDR1 is LGHNA and CDR2 YSLEER. CDR3 nucleotides: TGCGCCAGCAGCCAAAAGTATCGGAGGGATCCTCCCGGGGAGCTGTTTTTT. This translates into CASSQKYRRDPPGELFF.

This clonotype has a handful of counts. CDR3 amino acids: CASSGSRGRTEAFF. The CDR3 nucleotides are TGTGCCAGCAGTGGTTCAAGAGGGAGAACTGAAGCTTTCTTT. The chain uses TRBV28 and TRBJ1-1; D gene ambiguous. Deletions cut 5 bases from V and 5 bases from J, with 15 bases between. Germline CDR1 reads MDHEN; CDR2 reads SYDVKM. The CDR3 contains 14 residues.

This rearrangement joins TRBV6-2 or TRBV6-3 to TRBJ2-5; TRBD2 matches at 14 bases. The CDR3 spans 13 residues. The junction had 4 bases not matched to a gene; V was cut back by 10 bases and J by 6 bases. Germline V gene sequence: CDR1 MNHEY, CDR2 SVGEGT. CDR3 in amino acids: CAIRLAGGKTQYF. CDR3 in DNA: TGTGCCATCCGACTAGCGGGGGGGAAGACCCAGTACTTC.

V is TRBV7-9 and J is TRBJ2-7; tentative D call: TRBD1 (6 bases). The V gene's germline CDR1 is SEHNR and CDR2 FQNEAQ (reference sequence). This CDR3 is built from 16 residues. V was pared by 2 bases and J by 3 bases, with 17 bases between. CDR3: CASSLFTDRRYYEQYF. The CDR3 nucleotides are TGTGCCAGCAGCTTATTTACCGACAGGAGATACTACGAGCAGTACTTC.

This chain connects TRBV4-3 to TRBJ2-5; no firm D call. CDR1 and CDR2 (germline): LGHNA, YSLEER. V lost 0 bases and J lost 5, with 10 bases in between. CDR3 size: 14 residues. In nucleotides, the CDR3 is TGCGCCAGCAGCCAAGACCCCGATGGGGAGACCCAGTACTTC. Its protein is CASSQDPDGETQYF.